The T cell receptor (beta chain) described here comes from a study of blood T cell repertoires in COVID-19. Per the authors' pipeline: Reference gene primers were amplified, and this amplification served to estimate nucleated cell counts. Sequencing used immunoSEQ multiplex PCR; TCRdb keeps in-frame clones, though not all of them. For V, J and clone size, that table is used; D and trimming come from the DNA. The data contain around 140,000 clones, 80% to 90% of them singletons. Between the trimmed V and J ends, which lost 4 bases and 6 bases, there was a span of 10 bases. Germline lookup yields CDR1 SGHRS and CDR2 YFSETQ. The CDR3 contains 13 residues.

The receptor comes from a woman between 50 and 59 years old with acute or convalescent COVID-19. The chain has TRBV5-1 and TRBJ2-2; TRBD1 might be the D (6 bases). Sequences were obtained from peripheral blood. CDR3: CASSPGHPGELFF. In DNA, the CDR3 is TGCGCCAGCAGCCCGGGACACCCCGGGGAGCTGTTTTTT. Variable domain in full (rest from reference TRBV5-1 and TRBJ2-2): KAGVTQTPRYLIKTRGQQVTLSCSPISGHRSVSWYQQTPGQGLQFLFEYFSETQRNKGNFPGRFSGRQFSNSRSEMNVSTLELGDSALYLCASSPGHPGELFFGEGSRLTVL.